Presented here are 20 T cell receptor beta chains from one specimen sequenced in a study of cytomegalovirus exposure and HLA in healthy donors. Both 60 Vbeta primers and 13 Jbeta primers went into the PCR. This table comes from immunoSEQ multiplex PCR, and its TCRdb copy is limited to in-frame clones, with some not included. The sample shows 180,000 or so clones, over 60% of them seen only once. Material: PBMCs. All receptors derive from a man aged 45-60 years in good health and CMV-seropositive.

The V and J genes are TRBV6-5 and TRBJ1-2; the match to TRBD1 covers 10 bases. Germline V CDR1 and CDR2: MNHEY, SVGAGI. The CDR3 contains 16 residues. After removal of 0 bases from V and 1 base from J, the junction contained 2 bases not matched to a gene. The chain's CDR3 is CASSYSRTGGNYGYTF. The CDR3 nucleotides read TGTGCCAGCAGTTACTCCCGGACAGGGGGTAACTATGGCTACACCTTC.

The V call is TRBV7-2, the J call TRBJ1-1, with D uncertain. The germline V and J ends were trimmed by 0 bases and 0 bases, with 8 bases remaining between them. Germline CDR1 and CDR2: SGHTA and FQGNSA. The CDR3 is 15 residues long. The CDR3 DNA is TGTGCCAGCAGCTTAGCGAGTTTAATGAACACTGAAGCTTTCTTT. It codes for CASSLASLMNTEAFF.

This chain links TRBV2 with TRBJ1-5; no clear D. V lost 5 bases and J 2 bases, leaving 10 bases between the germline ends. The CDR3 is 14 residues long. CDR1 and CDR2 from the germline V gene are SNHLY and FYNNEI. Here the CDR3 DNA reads TGTGCCAGCAGTAACAGCGGGGGCAATCAGCCCCAGCATTTT. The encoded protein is CASSNSGGNQPQHF.

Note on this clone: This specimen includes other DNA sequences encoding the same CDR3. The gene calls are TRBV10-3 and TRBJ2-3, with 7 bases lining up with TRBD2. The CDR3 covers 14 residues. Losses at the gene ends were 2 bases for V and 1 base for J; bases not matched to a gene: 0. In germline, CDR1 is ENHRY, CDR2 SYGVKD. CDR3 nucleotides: TGTGCCATCAGTGAGGCGGGGGGCACAGATACGCAGTATTTT. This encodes CAISEAGGTDTQYF.

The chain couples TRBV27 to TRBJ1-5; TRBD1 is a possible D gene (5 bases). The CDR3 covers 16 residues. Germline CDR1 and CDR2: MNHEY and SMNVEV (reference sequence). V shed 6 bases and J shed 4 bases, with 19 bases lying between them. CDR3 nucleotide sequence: TGTGCCAGCAGCCGAGGGGAGGGACTTGATAATCAGCCCCAGCATTTT. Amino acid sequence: CASSRGEGLDNQPQHF.

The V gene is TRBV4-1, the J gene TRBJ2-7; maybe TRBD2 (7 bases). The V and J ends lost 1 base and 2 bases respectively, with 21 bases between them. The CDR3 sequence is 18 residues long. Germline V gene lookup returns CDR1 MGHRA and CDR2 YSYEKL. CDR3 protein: CASSQGIRGSGSTYEQYF. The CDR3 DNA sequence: TGCGCCAGCAGCCAAGGTATCAGGGGTAGCGGGTCGACCTACGAGCAGTACTTC.

CDR3 bases: TGTGCCAGCAGTTTTCTCAACACTGAAGCTTTCTTT. Residues: CASSFLNTEAFF. The chain carries TRBV28 and TRBJ1-1; D gene unclear. Germline V gene lookup returns CDR1 MDHEN and CDR2 SYDVKM. The length of the CDR3 is 12 residues. V dropped 3 bases and J dropped 2 bases, with 4 bases sitting between them.

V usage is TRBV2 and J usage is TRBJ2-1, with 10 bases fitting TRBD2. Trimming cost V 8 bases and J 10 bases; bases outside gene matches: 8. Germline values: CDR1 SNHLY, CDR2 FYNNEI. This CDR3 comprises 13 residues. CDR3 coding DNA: TGTGCCAGCCAGCGGGGGGGCCTAGGCGAGCAGTTCTTC. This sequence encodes CASQRGGLGEQFF.

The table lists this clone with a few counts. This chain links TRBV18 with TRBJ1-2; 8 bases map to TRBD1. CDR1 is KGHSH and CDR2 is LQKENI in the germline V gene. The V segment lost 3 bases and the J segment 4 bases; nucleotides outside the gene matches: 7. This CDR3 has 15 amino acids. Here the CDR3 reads CASSPGQGVAYGYTF. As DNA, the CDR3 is TGTGCCAGCTCACCTGGACAGGGAGTGGCCTATGGCTACACCTTC.

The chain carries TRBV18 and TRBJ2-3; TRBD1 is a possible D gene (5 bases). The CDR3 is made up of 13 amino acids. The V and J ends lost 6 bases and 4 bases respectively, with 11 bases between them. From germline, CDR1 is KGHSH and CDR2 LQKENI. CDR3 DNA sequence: TGTGCCAGCTCCCAGGGTGGGGCAGATACGCAGTATTTT. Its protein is CASSQGGADTQYF.

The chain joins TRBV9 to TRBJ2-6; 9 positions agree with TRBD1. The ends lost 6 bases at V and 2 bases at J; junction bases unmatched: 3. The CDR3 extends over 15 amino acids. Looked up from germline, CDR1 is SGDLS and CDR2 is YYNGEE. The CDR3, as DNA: TGTGCCAGCAACAGGGGGCATCCTGGGGCCAACGTCCTGACTTTC. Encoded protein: CASNRGHPGANVLTF. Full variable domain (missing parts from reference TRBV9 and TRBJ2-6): DSGVTQTPKHLITATGQRVTLRCSPRSGDLSVYWYQQSLDQGLQFLIQYYNGEERAKGNILERFSAQQFPDLHSELNLSSLELGDSALYFCASNRGHPGANVLTFGAGSRLTVL.

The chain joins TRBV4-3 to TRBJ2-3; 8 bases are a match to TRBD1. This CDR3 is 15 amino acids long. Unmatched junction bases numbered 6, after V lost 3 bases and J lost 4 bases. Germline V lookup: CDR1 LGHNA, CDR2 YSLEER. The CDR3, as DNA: TGCGCCAGCAGCCAGGACAGGGTTTTAGCAGATACGCAGTATTTT. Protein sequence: CASSQDRVLADTQYF.

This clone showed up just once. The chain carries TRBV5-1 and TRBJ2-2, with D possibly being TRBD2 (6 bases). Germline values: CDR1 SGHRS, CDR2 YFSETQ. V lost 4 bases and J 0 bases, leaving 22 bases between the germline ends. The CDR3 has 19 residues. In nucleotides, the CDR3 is TGCGCCAGCAGCCCCGCCGGGGCGGGGAGCCCCTCGAACACCGGGGAGCTGTTTTTT. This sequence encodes CASSPAGAGSPSNTGELFF.

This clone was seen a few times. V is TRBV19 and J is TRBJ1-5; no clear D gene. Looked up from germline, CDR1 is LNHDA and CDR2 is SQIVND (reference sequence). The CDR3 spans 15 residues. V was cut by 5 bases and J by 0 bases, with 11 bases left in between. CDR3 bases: TGTGCCAGTAGTCTCACAGCCTATAGCAATCAGCCCCAGCATTTT. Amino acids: CASSLTAYSNQPQHF.

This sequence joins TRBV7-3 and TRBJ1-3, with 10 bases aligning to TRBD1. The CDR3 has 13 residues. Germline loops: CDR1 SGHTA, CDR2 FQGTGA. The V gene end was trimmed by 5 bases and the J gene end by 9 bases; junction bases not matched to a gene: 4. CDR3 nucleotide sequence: TGTGCCAGCAGCGACGGGACAGGGGCCACCATATATTTT. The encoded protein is CASSDGTGATIYF.

CDR3 nucleotides: TGTGCCAGCAGTTACTCGGCCCTTATCGGGGAGCTGTTTTTT. As protein: CASSYSALIGELFF. V gene TRBV6-6 combines with J gene TRBJ2-2; D unresolved. Deletions cut 0 bases from V and 7 bases from J, with 9 bases between. The CDR3 sequence is 14 residues long. Germline V CDR1 and CDR2: MNHNY, SVGAGI (reference sequence).

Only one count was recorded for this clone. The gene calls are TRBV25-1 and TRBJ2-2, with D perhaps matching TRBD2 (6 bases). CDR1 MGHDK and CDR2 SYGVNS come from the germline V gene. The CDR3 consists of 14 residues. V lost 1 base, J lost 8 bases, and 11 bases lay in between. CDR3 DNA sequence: TGTGCCAGCAGTGAATGGGGGGTTTATGGGGAGCTGTTTTTT. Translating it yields CASSEWGVYGELFF.

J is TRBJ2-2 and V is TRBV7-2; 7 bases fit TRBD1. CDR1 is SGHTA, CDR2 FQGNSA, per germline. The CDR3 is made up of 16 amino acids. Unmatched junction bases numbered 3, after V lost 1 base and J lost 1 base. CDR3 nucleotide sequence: TGTGCCAGCAGCTTAGTAGACAGGGTGAACACCGGGGAGCTGTTTTTT. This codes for CASSLVDRVNTGELFF. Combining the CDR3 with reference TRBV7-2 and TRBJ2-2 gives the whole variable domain GAGVSQSPSNKVTEKGKDVELRCDPISGHTALYWYRQSLGQGLEFLIYFQGNSAPDKSGLPSDRFSAERTGGSVSTLTIQRTQQEDSAVYLCASSLVDRVNTGELFFGEGSRLTVL.

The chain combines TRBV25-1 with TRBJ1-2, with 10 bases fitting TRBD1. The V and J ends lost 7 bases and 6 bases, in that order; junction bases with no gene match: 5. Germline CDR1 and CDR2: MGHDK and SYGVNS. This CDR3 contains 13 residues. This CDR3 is CASTPGTGDGYTF. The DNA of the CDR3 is TGTGCCAGCACCCCCGGGACAGGGGATGGCTACACCTTC.

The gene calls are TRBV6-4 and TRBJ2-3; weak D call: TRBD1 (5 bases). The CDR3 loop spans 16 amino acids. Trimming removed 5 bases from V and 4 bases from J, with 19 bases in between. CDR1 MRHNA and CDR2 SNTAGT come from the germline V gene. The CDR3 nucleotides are TGTGCCAGCAGTATACAGGAAACTCGGACCGCAGATACGCAGTATTTT. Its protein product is CASSIQETRTADTQYF.